This passage covers 8 T cell receptor beta chains from one sample sequenced in a study of shared clonotypes between healthy human individuals. TCRdb's table, derived via immunoSEQ multiplex PCR, lists solely in-frame clones and lacks some. The sample has roughly 2.2 million clones; 92% are singletons. Sequencing was carried out using naive CD4+ T cells from PBMCs. Subset given: CD45RA+ positively selected. Receptors were obtained from a man younger than 30 in good health. Some clones in this sample may be carry-over from other donors' samples.

The chain employs TRBV29-1 and TRBJ1-2, with D perhaps TRBD1 (6 bases). Germline V gene sequence: CDR1 SQVTM, CDR2 ANQGSEA. The CDR3 totals 15 residues. Trimming took 7 bases from V and 5 from J, leaving 23 bases between them. The CDR3 sequence: CSAPIPGARIYGYTF. CDR3 nucleotides: TGCAGCGCCCCCATACCGGGGGCGAGAATATATGGCTACACCTTC.

V usage is TRBV7-9 and J usage is TRBJ2-7, with 8 bases matching TRBD2. The ends lost 1 base at V and 3 bases at J; junction bases unmatched: 2. This CDR3 is 14 amino acids long. Germline V CDR1 and CDR2: SEHNR, FQNEAQ (reference sequence). For the CDR3, the DNA is TGTGCCAGCAGCTTAGGGACTAGCAACTACGAGCAGTACTTC. Translating it yields CASSLGTSNYEQYF.

On this clone: At the DNA level, this CDR3 is encoded by other sequences in the same sample as well. V gene TRBV18 combines with J gene TRBJ2-3; 10 bases are shared with TRBD2. CDR1 and CDR2 from the germline V gene are KGHSH and LQKENI. V lost 6 bases and J lost 1; bases outside the gene matches: 4. The CDR3 totals 15 residues. CDR3 sequence reads: CASSLGTSGTDTQYF. CDR3 nucleotides: TGTGCCAGCTCCCTAGGGACTAGCGGCACAGATACGCAGTATTTT.

The chain carries TRBV5-1 and TRBJ2-3; no reliable D call. With 0 bases removed from V and 1 base from J, the gap between germline ends came to 12 bases. Germline values: CDR1 SGHRS, CDR2 YFSETQ. The CDR3 is made up of 16 amino acids. The CDR3 DNA is TGCGCCAGCAGCTTGGGTGGGTTAGAGGGCACAGATACGCAGTATTTT. This codes for CASSLGGLEGTDTQYF.

The V and J genes are TRBV5-1 and TRBJ2-2; D possibly corresponds to TRBD2 (6 bases). This CDR3 region has 15 residues. Trimming shortened V by 5 bases and J by 2 bases, and 13 bases separated the two germline ends. Germline CDR1 reads SGHRS; CDR2 reads YFSETQ. As DNA, the CDR3 is TGCGCCAGCAGGGTCGCTAGCGCCAACACCGGGGAGCTGTTTTTT. This gives the protein CASRVASANTGELFF.

Notes on this clone: The sample carries other DNA sequences with the same CDR3. V is TRBV28 and J is TRBJ1-2, with 10 positions matching TRBD1. The CDR3 runs to 13 residues. In germline, CDR1 is MDHEN, CDR2 SYDVKM. V lost 2 bases to trimming and J lost 8 bases; unmatched junction nucleotides: 2. CDR3 loop: CASSLGDRGGYTF. DNA of the CDR3: TGTGCCAGCAGTTTAGGGGACAGGGGAGGCTACACCTTC.

The rearrangement uses TRBV7-9 and TRBJ2-5; no firm D call. This CDR3 has 15 residues. CDR1 SEHNR and CDR2 FQNEAQ come from the germline V gene (reference sequence). The V and J ends lost 1 base and 4 bases respectively, with 13 bases between them. CDR3 region: CASSLGGIHTETQYF. The CDR3 DNA is TGTGCCAGCAGCTTAGGGGGAATTCATACAGAGACCCAGTACTTC.

This chain uses TRBV9 with TRBJ2-4; maybe TRBD1 (6 bases). Trimming cost V 4 bases and J 1 base, with 6 bases left between them. Germline V gene lookup returns CDR1 SGDLS and CDR2 YYNGEE. The CDR3 is 13 amino acids. As DNA, the CDR3 is TGTGCCAGCAGCCAGGGGGCCAAAAACATTCAGTACTTC. Encoded protein: CASSQGAKNIQYF.